This T cell receptor (beta chain) is from a study of cytomegalovirus exposure and HLA in healthy donors. Overall study findings and caveats: Per a prior analysis, the majority of TCR beta V segments were productive roughly 90% or roughly 30% of the time. Reported performance of the classifier showed diagnosis of cytomegalovirus status with high specificity and sensitivity.

The CDR3 contains 20 residues. Looked up from germline, CDR1 is MDHEN and CDR2 is SYDVKM. The germline V and J ends were trimmed by 3 bases and 0 bases, with 24 bases remaining between them. As for this clone: Antigen: not known.

PCR amplification relied on 60 Vbeta primers (plus 13 Jbeta primers). Sequencing used immunoSEQ multiplex PCR; TCRdb keeps in-frame clones, though not all of them. This table holds about 140,000 clones, roughly 76% found once. The chain has TRBV28 and TRBJ1-5, with a tentative D call TRBD1 (5 bases). The sequence was collected from a woman aged 40 to 55 in good health and CMV-seronegative. What was sequenced was PBMCs. CDR3 DNA: TGTGCCAGCAGTTTCCCCGACCAGTTATTTCGGGGGAATAGCAATCAGCCCCAGCATTTT. This sequence encodes CASSFPDQLFRGNSNQPQHF.